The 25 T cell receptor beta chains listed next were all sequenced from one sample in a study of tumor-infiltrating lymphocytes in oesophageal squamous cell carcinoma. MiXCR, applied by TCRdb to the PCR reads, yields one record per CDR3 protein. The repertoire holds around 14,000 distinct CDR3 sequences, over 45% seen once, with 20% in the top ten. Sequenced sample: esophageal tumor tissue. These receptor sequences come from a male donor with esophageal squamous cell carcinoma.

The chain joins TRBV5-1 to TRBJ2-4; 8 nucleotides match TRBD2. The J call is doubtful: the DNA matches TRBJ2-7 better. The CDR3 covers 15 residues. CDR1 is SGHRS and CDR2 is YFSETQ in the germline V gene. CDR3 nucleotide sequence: TGCGCCAGCAGCCCGGGAGGGACTTTCTCCTACGAGCAGTACTTC. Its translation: CASSPGGTFSYEQYF.

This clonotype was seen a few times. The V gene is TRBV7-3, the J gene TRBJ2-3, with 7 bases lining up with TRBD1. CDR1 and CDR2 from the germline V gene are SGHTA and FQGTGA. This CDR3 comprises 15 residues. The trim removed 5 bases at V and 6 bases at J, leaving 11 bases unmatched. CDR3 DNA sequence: TGTGCCAGCAGCCACTCGACAGGGAGATTGGATACGCAGTATTTT. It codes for CASSHSTGRLDTQYF.

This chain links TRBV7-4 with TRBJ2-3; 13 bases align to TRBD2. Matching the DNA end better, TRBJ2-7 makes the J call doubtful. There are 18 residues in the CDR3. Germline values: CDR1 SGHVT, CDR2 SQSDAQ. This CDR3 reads CASRGTSGKGNSYNEQYF. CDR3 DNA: TGTGCCAGCAGAGGGACTAGCGGGAAGGGGAACTCCTACAATGAGCAGTACTTC.

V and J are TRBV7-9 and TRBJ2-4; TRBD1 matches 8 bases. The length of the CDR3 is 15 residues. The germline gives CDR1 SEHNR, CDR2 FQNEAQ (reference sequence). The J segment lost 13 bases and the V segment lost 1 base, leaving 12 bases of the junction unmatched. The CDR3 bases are TGTGCCAGCAGCTTAGATCCAGGGGGCGTGAATGAGCAGTACTTC. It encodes CASSLDPGGVNEQYF.

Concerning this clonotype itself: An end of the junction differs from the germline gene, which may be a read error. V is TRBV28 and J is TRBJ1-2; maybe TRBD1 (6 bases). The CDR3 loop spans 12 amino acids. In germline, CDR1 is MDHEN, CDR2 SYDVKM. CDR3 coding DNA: TGTGCCAGCAAACTACCCTCCGGCGGGGGCGAATTC. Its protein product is CASKLPSGGGEF.

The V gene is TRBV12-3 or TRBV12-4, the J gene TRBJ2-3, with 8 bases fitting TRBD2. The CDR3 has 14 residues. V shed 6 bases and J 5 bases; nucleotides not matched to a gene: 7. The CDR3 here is CASSHGGAEDTQYF. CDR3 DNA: TGTGCCAGCAGCCACGGGGGGGCAGAAGATACGCAGTATTTT.

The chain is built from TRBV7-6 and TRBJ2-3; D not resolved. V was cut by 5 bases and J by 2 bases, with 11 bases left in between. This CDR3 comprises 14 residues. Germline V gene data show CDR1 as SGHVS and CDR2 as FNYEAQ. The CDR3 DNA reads TGTGCCAGCAGCATGAGGTTGTCCACAGATACGCAGTATTTT. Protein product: CASSMRLSTDTQYF.

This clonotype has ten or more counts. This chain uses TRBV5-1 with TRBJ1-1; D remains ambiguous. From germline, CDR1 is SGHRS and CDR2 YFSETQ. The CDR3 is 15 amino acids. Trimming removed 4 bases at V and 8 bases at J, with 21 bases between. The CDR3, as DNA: TGCGCCAGCAGCCAACAAACACAGACGAGAGTAGAAGCTTTCTTT. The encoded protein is CASSQQTQTRVEAFF.

The DNA of the CDR3 is TGTGCCAGCACCATGGTGGGGCAGCCGCAGTATTTT. Protein: CASTMVGQPQYF. This rearrangement joins TRBV7-3 to TRBJ2-5; a weak D match, TRBD1 (5 bases). The tail of the sequence fits TRBJ2-3 better, so the J call may be wrong. The CDR3 contains 12 residues. Looked up from germline, CDR1 is SGHTA and CDR2 is FQGTGA.

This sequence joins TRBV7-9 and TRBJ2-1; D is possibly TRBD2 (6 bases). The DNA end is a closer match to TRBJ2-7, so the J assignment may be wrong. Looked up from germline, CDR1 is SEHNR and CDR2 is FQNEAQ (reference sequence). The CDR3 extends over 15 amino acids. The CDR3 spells CASSPRDSSYNEQYF. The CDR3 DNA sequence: TGTGCCAGCAGCCCTAGGGACTCCTCCTACAATGAGCAGTACTTC.

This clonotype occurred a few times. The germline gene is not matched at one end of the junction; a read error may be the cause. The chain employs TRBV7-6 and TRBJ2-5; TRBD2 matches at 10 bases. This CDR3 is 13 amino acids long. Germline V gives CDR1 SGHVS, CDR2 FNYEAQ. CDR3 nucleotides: TGTGCTAGCAGCTTAGCGGGGGGAGAGACCCAGTACTTC. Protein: CASSLAGGETQYF.

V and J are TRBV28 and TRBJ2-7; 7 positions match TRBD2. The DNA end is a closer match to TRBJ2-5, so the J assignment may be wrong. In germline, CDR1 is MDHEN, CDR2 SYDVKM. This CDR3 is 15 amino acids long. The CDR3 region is CASSPRLANQETQYF. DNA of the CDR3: TGTGCCAGCAGTCCCCGACTAGCTAATCAAGAGACCCAGTACTTC.

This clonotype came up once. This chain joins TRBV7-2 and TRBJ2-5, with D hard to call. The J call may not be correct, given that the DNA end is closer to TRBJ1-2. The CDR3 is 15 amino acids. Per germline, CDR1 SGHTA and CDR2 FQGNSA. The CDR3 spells CASSRRVGGHYGYTF. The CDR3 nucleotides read TGTGCCAGCAGCCGAAGGGTAGGAGGGCACTATGGCTACACCTTC.

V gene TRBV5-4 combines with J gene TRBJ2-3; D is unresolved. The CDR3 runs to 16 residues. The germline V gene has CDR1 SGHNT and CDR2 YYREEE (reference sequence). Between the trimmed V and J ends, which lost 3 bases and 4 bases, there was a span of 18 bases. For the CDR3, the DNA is TGTGCCAGCAGCTCCTCTAGTCATCAGAGCGCAGATACGCAGTATTTT. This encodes CASSSSSHQSADTQYF.

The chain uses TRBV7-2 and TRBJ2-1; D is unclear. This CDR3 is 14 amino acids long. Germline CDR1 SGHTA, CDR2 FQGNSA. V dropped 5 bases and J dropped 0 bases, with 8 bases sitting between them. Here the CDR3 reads CASSAVSSYNEQFF. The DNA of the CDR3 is TGTGCCAGCAGCGCGGTTAGCTCCTACAATGAGCAGTTCTTC.

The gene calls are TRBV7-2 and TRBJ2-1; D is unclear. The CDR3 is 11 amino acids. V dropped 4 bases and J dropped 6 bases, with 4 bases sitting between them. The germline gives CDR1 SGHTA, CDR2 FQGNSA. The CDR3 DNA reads TGTGCCAGCAGCTCTCTCAATGAGCAGTTCTTC. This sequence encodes CASSSLNEQFF.

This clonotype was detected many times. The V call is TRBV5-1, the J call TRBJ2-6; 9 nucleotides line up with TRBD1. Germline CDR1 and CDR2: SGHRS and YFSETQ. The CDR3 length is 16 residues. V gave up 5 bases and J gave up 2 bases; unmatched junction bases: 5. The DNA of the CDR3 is TGCGCCAGCAGGGGACAGGGATCCCCTGGGGCCAACGTCCTGACTTTC. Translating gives CASRGQGSPGANVLTF. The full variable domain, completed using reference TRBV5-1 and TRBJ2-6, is KAGVTQTPRYLIKTRGQQVTLSCSPISGHRSVSWYQQTPGQGLQFLFEYFSETQRNKGNFPGRFSGRQFSNSRSEMNVSTLELGDSALYLCASRGQGSPGANVLTFGAGSRLTVL.

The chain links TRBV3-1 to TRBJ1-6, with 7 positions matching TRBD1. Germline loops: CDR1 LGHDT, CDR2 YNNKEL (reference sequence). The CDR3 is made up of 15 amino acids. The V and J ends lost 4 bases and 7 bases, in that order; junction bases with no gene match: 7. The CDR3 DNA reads TGTGCCAGCAGCCCTGGGGGGACAGCAAATTCACCCCTCCACTTT. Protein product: CASSPGGTANSPLHF.

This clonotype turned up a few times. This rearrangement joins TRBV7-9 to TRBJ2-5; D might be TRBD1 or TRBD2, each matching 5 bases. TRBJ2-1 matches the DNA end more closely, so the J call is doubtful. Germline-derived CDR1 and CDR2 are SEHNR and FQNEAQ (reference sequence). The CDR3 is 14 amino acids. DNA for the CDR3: TGTGCCAGCAGCTTAGGGGGGAGTAGGAATGAGCAGTTCTTC. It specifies CASSLGGSRNEQFF.

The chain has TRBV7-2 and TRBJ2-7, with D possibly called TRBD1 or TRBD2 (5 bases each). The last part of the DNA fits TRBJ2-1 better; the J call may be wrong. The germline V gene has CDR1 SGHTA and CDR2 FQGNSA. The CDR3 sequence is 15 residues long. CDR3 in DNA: TGTGCCAGCAGCTTCCGGGGCGGCTCCTACAATGAGCAGTTCTTC. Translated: CASSFRGGSYNEQFF.

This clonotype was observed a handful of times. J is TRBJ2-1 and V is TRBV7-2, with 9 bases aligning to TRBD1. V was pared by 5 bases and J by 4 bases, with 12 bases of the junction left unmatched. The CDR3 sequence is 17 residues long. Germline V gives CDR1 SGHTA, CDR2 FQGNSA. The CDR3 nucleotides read TGTGCCAGCAGCCTTCCCACCGGGACAGGGAATTACAATGAGCAGTTCTTC. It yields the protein CASSLPTGTGNYNEQFF. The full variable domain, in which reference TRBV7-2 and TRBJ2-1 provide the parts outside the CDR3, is GAGVSQSPSNKVTEKGKDVELRCDPISGHTALYWYRQSLGQGLEFLIYFQGNSAPDKSGLPSDRFSAERTGGSVSTLTIQRTQQEDSAVYLCASSLPTGTGNYNEQFFGPGTRLTVL.

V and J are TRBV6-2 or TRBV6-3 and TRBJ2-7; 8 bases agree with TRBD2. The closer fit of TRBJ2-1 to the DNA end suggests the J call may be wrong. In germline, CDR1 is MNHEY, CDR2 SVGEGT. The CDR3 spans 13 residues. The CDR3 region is CASKSHGGDEQFF. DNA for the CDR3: TGTGCCAGCAAATCGCACGGGGGGGATGAGCAGTTCTTC.

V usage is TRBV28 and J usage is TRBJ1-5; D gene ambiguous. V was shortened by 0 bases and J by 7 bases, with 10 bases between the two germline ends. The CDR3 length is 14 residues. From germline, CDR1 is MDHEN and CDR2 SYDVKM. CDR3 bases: TGTGCCAGCAGTTTATGGTCGTGGGAGCAGCCCCAGCATTTT. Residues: CASSLWSWEQPQHF.

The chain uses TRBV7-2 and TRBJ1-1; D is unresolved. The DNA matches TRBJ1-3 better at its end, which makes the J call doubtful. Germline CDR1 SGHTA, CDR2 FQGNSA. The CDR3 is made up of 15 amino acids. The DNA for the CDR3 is TGTGCCAGCAGCTTAACGACGTTCTCTGGAAACACCATATATTTT. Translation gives CASSLTTFSGNTIYF.

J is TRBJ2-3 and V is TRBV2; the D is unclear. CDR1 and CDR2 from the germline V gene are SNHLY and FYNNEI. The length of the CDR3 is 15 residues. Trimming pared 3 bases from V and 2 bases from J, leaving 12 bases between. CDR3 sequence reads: CASSEQAQNTDTQYF. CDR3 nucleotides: TGTGCCAGCAGTGAGCAAGCTCAAAACACAGATACGCAGTATTTT.